Following are 30 T cell receptor beta chains from one sample sequenced in a study of T-cell memory formation after mild COVID-19. TCRdb ran MiXCR on the 5' RACE reads and lists one entry per CDR3 protein. The repertoire holds hundreds of thousands of distinct CDR3 sequences, with around a sixth as singletons. Specimen: PBMCs or a T cell subset sorted from them (not recorded which). These receptors were collected from a man aged 18 to 30 who had mild COVID-19 (a few samples of this study predate the infection). Cell type and time point are not known.

This chain joins TRBV6-2 or TRBV6-3 and TRBJ2-3, with 10 nucleotides matching TRBD2. Germline V gene lookup returns CDR1 MNHEY and CDR2 SVGEGT. J gave up 6 bases and V 4 bases, and 7 bases lay outside the gene matches. This CDR3 contains 15 residues. CDR3 sequence reads: CASSSLAGVMDTQYF. In DNA, the CDR3 is TGTGCCAGCAGTTCTCTAGCGGGGGTCATGGATACGCAGTATTTT.

This chain links TRBV7-9 with TRBJ2-1; D may be TRBD1 or TRBD2 (6 bases each). CDR3 length equals 13 residues. Looked up from germline, CDR1 is SEHNR and CDR2 is FQNEAQ (reference sequence). Trimming removed 3 bases from V and 9 bases from J, with 12 bases in between. CDR3 DNA: TGTGCCAGCAGCTTCTCGGGGGCGGTTGAGCAGTTCTTC. Residues: CASSFSGAVEQFF.

Only a few counts were recorded for this clonotype. The chain has TRBV10-3 and TRBJ1-5; no clear D gene. The germline V gene encodes CDR1 ENHRY and CDR2 SYGVKD. V was pared by 6 bases and J by 4 bases, with 10 bases between. The CDR3 spans 13 residues. This CDR3 is CAISAGLNQPQHF. The CDR3 DNA reads as TGTGCCATCAGCGCAGGATTAAATCAGCCCCAGCATTTT.

The chain employs TRBV6-2 or TRBV6-3 and TRBJ1-1, with D possibly TRBD1 on 5 matching bases. This CDR3 is 14 amino acids long. V dropped 4 bases and J dropped 1 base, with 10 bases sitting between them. Germline V gives CDR1 MNHEY, CDR2 SVGEGT. The CDR3 spells CASSSRDGNTEAFF. Written as DNA, the CDR3 is TGTGCCAGCAGTTCAAGGGACGGGAACACTGAAGCTTTCTTT.

There are a few counts of this clonotype. The chain combines TRBV5-6 with TRBJ2-1; TRBD2 is a possible D gene (5 bases). The V end was cut by 6 bases, the J end by 8 bases, with 12 bases between. Germline values: CDR1 SGHDT, CDR2 YYEEEE. The CDR3 length is 12 residues. The CDR3, as DNA: TGTGCCAGCAATGGGTGGAGGCATGAGCAGTTCTTC. It translates to CASNGWRHEQFF.

Only a few counts were recorded for this clonotype. The genes are TRBV3-1 and TRBJ2-1; D is perhaps TRBD2 (6 bases). There are 14 residues in the CDR3. Trimming took 4 bases from V and 4 from J, leaving 11 bases between them. CDR1 and CDR2 (germline): LGHDT, YNNKEL (reference sequence). The CDR3, as DNA: TGTGCCAGCAGCCCGGGGGTCCCGTACAATGAGCAGTTCTTC. Its translation is CASSPGVPYNEQFF.

The chain joins TRBV18 to TRBJ2-7; no reliable D call. This CDR3 region has 10 residues. V lost 3 bases to trimming and J lost 6 bases, with 3 bases between them. Germline assignment: CDR1 KGHSH and CDR2 LQKENI. This CDR3 reads CASSPGEQYV. CDR3 in DNA: TGTGCCAGCTCACCCGGCGAGCAGTACGTC.

This clonotype was detected a few times. The chain recombines TRBV4-1 with TRBJ2-6; 8 positions agree with TRBD1. The J segment lost 6 bases and the V segment lost 0 bases, leaving 4 bases of the junction unmatched. The CDR3 consists of 16 residues. CDR1 MGHRA and CDR2 YSYEKL come from the germline V gene. CDR3 sequence: CASSQEDRVKANVLTF. CDR3 sequence (DNA): TGCGCCAGCAGCCAAGAGGACAGGGTAAAGGCCAACGTCCTGACTTTC.

This clonotype was detected many times. The V call is TRBV12-3 or TRBV12-4, the J call TRBJ2-5; D may be TRBD1 or TRBD2 (5 bases each). The germline V and J ends were trimmed by 3 bases and 6 bases, with 14 bases remaining between them. CDR3 length: 14 residues. The CDR3, as DNA: TGTGCCAGCAGTTTTAGCATGGGGACCCAGACCCAGTACTTC. Translation gives CASSFSMGTQTQYF.

The chain recombines TRBV11-1 with TRBJ2-3; no definite D call. The CDR3 length is 14 residues. Trimming shortened V by 5 bases and J by 4 bases, and 13 bases separated the two germline ends. The germline CDR1 and CDR2 sequences are SGHAT and FQDESV (reference sequence). The CDR3 loop reads CASSPPGASDTQYF. The DNA of the CDR3 is TGTGCCAGCAGCCCCCCAGGAGCGTCAGATACGCAGTATTTT.

CDR3 sequence: CASSLGRVRPEQYF. The CDR3, as DNA: TGCGCCAGCAGCTTGGGAAGGGTCAGACCCGAGCAGTACTTC. The V gene is TRBV5-1, the J gene TRBJ2-7; D uncertain. The CDR3 covers 14 residues. The ends were cut back, 0 bases at V and 6 bases at J, with 13 bases in the middle. Germline CDR1 and CDR2: SGHRS and YFSETQ.

This clonotype was observed a few times. The V gene is TRBV4-2, the J gene TRBJ1-4; D is unresolved. This CDR3 comprises 15 residues. The germline V gene encodes CDR1 LGHNA and CDR2 YNFKEQ. Trimming pared 3 bases from V and 8 bases from J, leaving 16 bases between. For the CDR3, the DNA is TGTGCCAGCAGCCAGCAAGCGGGCCTCTGGGAAAAACTGTTTTTT. It yields the protein CASSQQAGLWEKLFF.

This clonotype was detected ten times or more. The chain is built from TRBV7-2 and TRBJ2-3; TRBD1 matches 10 bases. Trimming removed 6 bases from V and 1 base from J; junction bases left unmatched: 13. Germline-derived CDR1 and CDR2 are SGHTA and FQGNSA. The CDR3 runs to 18 residues. CDR3 sequence reads: CASRLTGGEPTRTDTQYF. For the CDR3, the DNA is TGTGCCAGCAGGTTGACAGGGGGCGAACCGACCCGCACAGATACGCAGTATTTT.

This clonotype has a handful of counts. This sequence joins TRBV6-2 or TRBV6-3 and TRBJ2-7; D call uncertain. Germline V gene lookup returns CDR1 MNHEY and CDR2 SVGEGT. The CDR3 has 12 amino acids. V shed 2 bases and J shed 3 bases, with 5 bases lying between them. CDR3 nucleotides: TGTGCCAGCAGTTACGCCAGCTACGAGCAGTACTTC. Amino acids: CASSYASYEQYF.

This clonotype was recorded a few times. This sequence joins TRBV18 and TRBJ2-3; possibly TRBD2 for D (6 bases). CDR3 length: 16 residues. Trimming took off 1 base at V and 5 bases at J, with 16 bases between the two ends. Looked up from germline, CDR1 is KGHSH and CDR2 is LQKENI. The CDR3 nucleotides read TGTGCCAGCTCACCACTCCCGTCGGGGGTGAAAGATACGCAGTATTTT. This sequence encodes CASSPLPSGVKDTQYF. Looking up the rest from reference TRBV18 and TRBJ2-3 gives the full variable domain: NAGVMQNPRHLVRRRGQEARLRCSPMKGHSHVYWYRQLPEEGLKFMVYLQKENIIDESGMPKERFSAEFPKEGPSILRIQQVVRGDSAAYFCASSPLPSGVKDTQYFGPGTRLTVL.

The V call is TRBV7-9, the J call TRBJ1-1, with D unclear. Germline V lookup: CDR1 SEHNR, CDR2 FQNEAQ (reference sequence). V was pared by 4 bases and J by 1 base, with 13 bases between. CDR3 length: 15 amino acids. This CDR3 reads CASSSLRLTNTEAFF. The CDR3 region has the DNA TGTGCCAGCAGCTCCTTAAGGCTTACGAACACTGAAGCTTTCTTT.

The chain carries TRBV3-1 and TRBJ1-5; D is ambiguous. The CDR3 is made up of 14 amino acids. V lost 6 bases and J lost 2, with 11 bases in between. Germline V gene data show CDR1 as LGHDT and CDR2 as YNNKEL (reference sequence). CDR3: CASSPQQGNQPQHF. For the CDR3, the DNA is TGTGCCAGCAGTCCTCAGCAGGGCAATCAGCCCCAGCATTTT. Filled out from reference TRBV3-1 and TRBJ1-5, the complete variable domain reads DTAVSQTPKYLVTQMGNDKSIKCEQNLGHDTMYWYKQDSKKFLKIMFSYNNKELIINETVPNRFSPKSPDKAHLNLHINSLELGDSAVYFCASSPQQGNQPQHFGDGTRLSIL.

The chain links TRBV30 to TRBJ2-1, with TRBD2 matching over 7 bases. Germline V gene lookup returns CDR1 GTSNPN and CDR2 SVGIG (reference sequence). There are 15 residues in the CDR3. V trimming: 0 bases; J trimming: 4 bases; junction bases outside the gene matches: 6. The CDR3 is CAWSVLGGGYNEQFF. The CDR3 DNA reads TGTGCCTGGAGTGTACTGGGGGGGGGTTACAATGAGCAGTTCTTC.

This clonotype has more than one count but fewer than ten. The rearrangement links TRBV4-1 to TRBJ2-3; D might be TRBD2 (6 bases). V shed 4 bases and J shed 2 bases, with 16 bases lying between them. Germline lookup yields CDR1 MGHRA and CDR2 YSYEKL. This CDR3 spans 16 amino acids. The DNA of the CDR3 is TGCGCCAGCAGCCTTCCCCGTGGGCGGGACACAGATACGCAGTATTTT. Translation: CASSLPRGRDTDTQYF.

There are a few counts of this clonotype. The CDR3, as DNA: TGCGCCAGCAGCTTGAAAGGACAGGGGTACCAAGAGACCCAGTACTTC. It translates to CASSLKGQGYQETQYF. The J gene is TRBJ2-5, the V gene TRBV5-1; 9 nucleotides align to TRBD1. The V segment lost 1 base and the J segment 0 bases; nucleotides outside the gene matches: 4. The CDR3 loop spans 16 amino acids. Germline CDR1 and CDR2: SGHRS and YFSETQ.

This clonotype was seen only a few times. V and J are TRBV5-1 and TRBJ2-5; D perhaps matches TRBD1 (6 bases). Germline CDR1 reads SGHRS; CDR2 reads YFSETQ. V lost 0 bases to trimming and J lost 4 bases, with 10 bases between them. CDR3 length: 14 residues. Here the CDR3 DNA reads TGCGCCAGCAGCTTGGAGGGGGTTGGAGAGACCCAGTACTTC. Translated, it gives CASSLEGVGETQYF.

V is TRBV25-1 and J is TRBJ2-5, with TRBD2 as a possible D gene (6 bases). This CDR3 spans 15 amino acids. The germline CDR1 and CDR2 sequences are MGHDK and SYGVNS. Trimming stripped 2 bases from V and 5 bases from J, with 15 bases between. For the CDR3, the DNA is TGTGCCAGCAGTGAACGACTCGGAGGGTGGGAGACCCAGTACTTC. It is translated as CASSERLGGWETQYF.

The chain uses TRBV5-1 and TRBJ2-2; 8 nucleotides agree with TRBD1. J lost 7 bases, V lost 4 bases, and 6 bases had no gene match. This CDR3 is 14 amino acids long. Germline loops: CDR1 SGHRS, CDR2 YFSETQ. The CDR3 is CASSTRTGFGELFF. CDR3 sequence (DNA): TGCGCCAGCAGCACCAGGACAGGGTTCGGGGAGCTGTTTTTT. The full variable domain, its missing parts supplied by reference TRBV5-1 and TRBJ2-2, is KAGVTQTPRYLIKTRGQQVTLSCSPISGHRSVSWYQQTPGQGLQFLFEYFSETQRNKGNFPGRFSGRQFSNSRSEMNVSTLELGDSALYLCASSTRTGFGELFFGEGSRLTVL.

The chain combines TRBV12-3 or TRBV12-4 with TRBJ1-2; 8 nucleotides match TRBD1. The CDR3 has 14 amino acids. J gave up 7 bases and V 2 bases, and 6 bases lay outside the gene matches. CDR3 DNA sequence: TGTGCCAGCAGTTTACCCCGGACAGGGTCTGGCTACACCTTC. Translation gives CASSLPRTGSGYTF.

This clonotype was counted between two and nine times. The rearrangement joins TRBV11-2 to TRBJ2-7, with 9 bases fitting TRBD1. With V trimmed by 5 bases and J by 4 bases, 12 bases remained unmatched. The germline CDR1 and CDR2 sequences are SGHAT and FQNNGV. This CDR3 has 16 amino acids. The CDR3 loop is CASSLGSGTGTYEQYF. The CDR3 bases are TGTGCCAGCAGCCTAGGGTCCGGGACAGGGACGTACGAGCAGTACTTC.

Only a few counts were recorded for this clonotype. Since a much larger clone is just one base distant, this may be a read error. The rearrangement links TRBV2 to TRBJ2-3, with 11 bases that match TRBD2. Germline V lookup: CDR1 SNHLY, CDR2 FYNNEI. This CDR3 comprises 14 residues. V shed 6 bases, J shed 4 bases, and the junction held 3 bases outside the gene matches. The CDR3 protein is CASRFSGGADTQYF. The CDR3 DNA sequence: TGTGCCAGCAGATTTAGCGGGGGGGCAGATACGCAGTATTTT.

The chain uses TRBV6-1 and TRBJ1-2; D might be TRBD1 (6 bases). V dropped 1 base and J dropped 6 bases, with 15 bases sitting between them. Per the germline V gene, CDR1 is MNHNS and CDR2 is SASEGT. The CDR3 loop spans 15 amino acids. CDR3 sequence reads: CASSEDTGRRNGYTF. Here the CDR3 DNA reads TGTGCCAGCAGTGAAGATACAGGGAGAAGAAATGGCTACACCTTC.

The chain's CDR3 is CASSVGTGTGGDTQYF. CDR3 nucleotide sequence: TGTGCCAGCAGCGTCGGTACAGGGACCGGCGGAGATACGCAGTATTTT. This chain links TRBV9 with TRBJ2-3; possibly TRBD1 for D (6 bases). The ends were cut back, 2 bases at V and 5 bases at J, with 18 bases in the middle. CDR3 size: 16 residues. Germline values: CDR1 SGDLS, CDR2 YYNGEE.

This chain links TRBV28 with TRBJ1-1; D gene unclear. The CDR3 consists of 15 residues. Germline V gene data show CDR1 as MDHEN and CDR2 as SYDVKM. Trimming took 3 bases from V and 3 from J, leaving 14 bases between them. This CDR3 reads CASSFLGRADTEAFF. The CDR3 DNA reads TGTGCCAGCAGTTTTCTTGGGAGGGCGGACACTGAAGCTTTCTTT.

The chain joins TRBV4-2 to TRBJ1-2, with TRBD1 matching over 7 bases. In germline, CDR1 is LGHNA, CDR2 YNFKEQ. V lost 1 base and J lost 3; bases outside the gene matches: 8. This CDR3 has 16 residues. CDR3 sequence: CASSQGQGSGHYGYTF. The CDR3, as DNA: TGTGCCAGCAGCCAAGGACAGGGATCTGGCCACTATGGCTACACCTTC.